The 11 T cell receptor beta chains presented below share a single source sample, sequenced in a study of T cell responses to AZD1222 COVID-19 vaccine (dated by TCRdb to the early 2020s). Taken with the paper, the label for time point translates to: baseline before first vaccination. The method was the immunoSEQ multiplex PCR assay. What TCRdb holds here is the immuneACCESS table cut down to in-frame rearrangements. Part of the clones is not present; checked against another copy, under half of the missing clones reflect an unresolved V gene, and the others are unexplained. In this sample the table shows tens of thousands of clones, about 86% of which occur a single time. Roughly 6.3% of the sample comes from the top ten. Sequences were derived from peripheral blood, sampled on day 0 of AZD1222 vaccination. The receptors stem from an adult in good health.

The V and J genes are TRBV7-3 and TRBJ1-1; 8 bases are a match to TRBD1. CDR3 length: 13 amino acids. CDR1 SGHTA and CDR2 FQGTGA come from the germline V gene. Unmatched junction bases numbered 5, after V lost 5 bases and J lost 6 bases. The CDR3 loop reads CASSKRQGSEAFF. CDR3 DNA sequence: TGTGCCAGCAGCAAACGACAGGGGTCTGAAGCTTTCTTT.

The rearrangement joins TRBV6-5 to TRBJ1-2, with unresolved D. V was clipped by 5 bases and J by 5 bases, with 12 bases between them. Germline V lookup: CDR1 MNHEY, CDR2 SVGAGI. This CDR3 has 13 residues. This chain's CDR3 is CASSPDAPYGYTF. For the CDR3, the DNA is TGTGCCAGCAGTCCGGACGCTCCTTATGGCTACACCTTC.

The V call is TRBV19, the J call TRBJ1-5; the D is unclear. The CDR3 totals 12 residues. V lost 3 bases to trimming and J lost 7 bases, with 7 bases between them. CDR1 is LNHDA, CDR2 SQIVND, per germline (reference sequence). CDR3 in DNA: TGTGCCAGTAGTATCAATCCCCAGCCCCAGCATTTT. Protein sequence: CASSINPQPQHF.

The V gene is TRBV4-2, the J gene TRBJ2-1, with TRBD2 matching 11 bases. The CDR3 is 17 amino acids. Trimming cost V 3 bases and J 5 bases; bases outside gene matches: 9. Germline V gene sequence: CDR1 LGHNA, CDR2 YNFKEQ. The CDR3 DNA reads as TGTGCCAGCAGCCATAGGATAGCGGGAGGGCCAAACAATGAGCAGTTCTTC. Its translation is CASSHRIAGGPNNEQFF.

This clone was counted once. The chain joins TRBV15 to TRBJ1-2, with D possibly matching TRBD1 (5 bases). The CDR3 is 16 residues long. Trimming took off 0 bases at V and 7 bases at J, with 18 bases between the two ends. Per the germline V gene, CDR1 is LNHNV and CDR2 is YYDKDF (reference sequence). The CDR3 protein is CATSRDGSGRPSGYTF. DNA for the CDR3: TGTGCCACCAGCAGAGATGGGTCGGGGCGCCCCAGTGGCTACACCTTC.

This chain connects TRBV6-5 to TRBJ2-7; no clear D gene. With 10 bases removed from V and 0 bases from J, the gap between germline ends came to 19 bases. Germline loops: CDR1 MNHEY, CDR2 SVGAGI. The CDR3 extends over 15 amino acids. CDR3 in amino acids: CANSVLGKVSYEQYF. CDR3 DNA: TGTGCCAACAGCGTGTTGGGCAAAGTCTCCTACGAGCAGTACTTC.

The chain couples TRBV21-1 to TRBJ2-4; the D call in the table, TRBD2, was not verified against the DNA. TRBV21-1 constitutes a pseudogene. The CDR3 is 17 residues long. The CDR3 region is CASSKASRGVAKNIQYF. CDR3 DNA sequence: TGTGCCAGCAGCAAAGCGTCCCGGGGGGTTGCCAAAAACATTCAGTACTTC.

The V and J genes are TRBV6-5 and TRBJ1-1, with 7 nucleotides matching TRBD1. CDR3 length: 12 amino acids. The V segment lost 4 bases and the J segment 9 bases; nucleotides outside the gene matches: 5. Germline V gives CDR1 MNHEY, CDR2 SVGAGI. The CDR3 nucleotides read TGTGCCAGCAGTTTGAGACAGGGTAAAGCTTTCTTT. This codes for CASSLRQGKAFF.

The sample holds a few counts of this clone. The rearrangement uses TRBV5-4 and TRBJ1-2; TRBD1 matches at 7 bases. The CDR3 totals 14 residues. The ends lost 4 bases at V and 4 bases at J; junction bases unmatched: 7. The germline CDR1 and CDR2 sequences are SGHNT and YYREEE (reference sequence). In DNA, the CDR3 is TGTGCCAGCAGCGGGGACAGAGCAACCTATGGCTACACCTTC. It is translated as CASSGDRATYGYTF.

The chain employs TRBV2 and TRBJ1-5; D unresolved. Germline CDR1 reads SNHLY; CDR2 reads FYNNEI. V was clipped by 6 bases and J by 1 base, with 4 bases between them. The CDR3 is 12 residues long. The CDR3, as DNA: TGTGCCAGCAGGGACAGCAATCAGCCCCAGCATTTT. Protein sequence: CASRDSNQPQHF.

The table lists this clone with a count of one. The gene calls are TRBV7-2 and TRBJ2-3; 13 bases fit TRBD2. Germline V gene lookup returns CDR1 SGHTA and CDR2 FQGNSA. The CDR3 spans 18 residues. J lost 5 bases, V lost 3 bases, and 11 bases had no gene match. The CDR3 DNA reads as TGTGCCAGCAGCTTCTTAGGACTAGCGGGGGACCGCGGAGATACGCAGTATTTT. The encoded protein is CASSFLGLAGDRGDTQYF.